This T cell receptor (beta chain) was captured in a study of pediatric ulcerative colitis. General observations from the study: Repertoires came from total lymphocyte DNA, so rare subsets like regulatory T cells may be missed.

Rectal tissue came from one to two pinch biopsies taken at colonoscopy. This clone showed up just a few times. Its antigen is unidentified. Profiling relied on immunoSEQ multiplex PCR, and the TCRdb table lists in-frame clones only, not all of them. The sample records approximately 40,000 clones, roughly four fifths being singletons. The V and J ends lost 4 bases and 7 bases respectively, with 11 bases between them. The CDR3 consists of 12 residues. Germline V gene sequence: CDR1 SGHTA, CDR2 FQGNSA. This receptor was taken from a boy aged 5-17 years with severe ulcerative colitis. The chain is built from TRBV7-2 and TRBJ2-7; weak D call: TRBD2 (6 bases). What was sequenced was gut tissue. CDR3 in DNA: TGTGCCAGCAGCTCCCCTGGGAGGGAGCAGTACTTC. It encodes CASSSPGREQYF.